This entry lists 2 T cell receptor beta chains sequenced from one sample in a study of T-cell memory formation after mild COVID-19. TCRdb re-derived calls from the 5' RACE reads in MiXCR, one entry per CDR3 protein. This sample has 360,000 or so distinct CDR3 sequences; 25% to 30% occur once, and the top ten carry about 14%. Sequenced: PBMCs or a T cell subset sorted from them (not recorded which). The source of these receptors is an adult woman who had mild COVID-19 (a few samples of this study predate the infection). Cell type and time point are not known.

The rearrangement uses TRBV11-2 and TRBJ2-7; tentatively, D is TRBD2 (5 bases). V was shortened by 0 bases and J by 7 bases, with 16 bases between the two germline ends. Germline CDR1 reads SGHAT; CDR2 reads FQNNGV. This CDR3 contains 15 residues. Written as DNA, the CDR3 is TGTGCCAGCAGCTTAGACGGACTGGACCTACGAGAGCAGTACTTC. It specifies CASSLDGLDLREQYF.

This clonotype has just a few counts. J is TRBJ2-1 and V is TRBV29-1; 8 bases agree with TRBD1. Germline V gene sequence: CDR1 SQVTM, CDR2 ANQGSEA. The trim removed 4 bases at V and 7 bases at J, leaving 9 bases unmatched. The CDR3 extends over 14 amino acids. This chain's CDR3 is CSVVGRGQGNEQFF. For the CDR3, the DNA is TGCAGCGTTGTGGGCAGGGGGCAAGGGAATGAGCAGTTCTTC.